The T cell receptor (beta chain) described here comes from a study of monozygotic twins with inflammatory bowel disease. TCRdb re-called the 5' RACE reads and gives one entry per CDR3 protein, without DNA. The listing contains some 200,000 distinct CDR3 sequences. The receptor's source is a human donor with ulcerative colitis or Crohn's disease, or a healthy co-twin of an affected twin (not recorded which). Material: blood.

CDR3 loop: CASSLRPGQGQSEAFF. The rearrangement uses TRBV7-2 and TRBJ1-1; absent DNA, TCRdb's TRBD1 call cannot be checked. The germline gives CDR1 SGHTA, CDR2 FQGNSA. This CDR3 region has 16 residues. Together with reference TRBV7-2 and TRBJ1-1, the CDR3 gives the full variable domain: GAGVSQSPSNKVTEKGKDVELRCDPISGHTALYWYRQSLGQGLEFLIYFQGNSAPDKSGLPSDRFSAERTGGSVSTLTIQRTQQEDSAVYLCASSLRPGQGQSEAFFGQGTRLTVV.